This section outlines one T cell receptor (beta chain) sequence together with its context. Mismatch with germline at one junction end may stem from a read error. The data were obtained in a study of blood T cells in healthy people across ages. Per germline, CDR1 LNHNV and CDR2 YYDKDF (reference sequence). CDR3 size: 19 residues. A J-beta primer mix and a sample-barcoded 5' primer were used in a second PCR of about 7 to 12 cycles. TCRdb redid the calling of the 5' RACE reads with MiXCR, one entry per CDR3 protein. In the table there are approximately 770,000 distinct CDR3 sequences, over 45% of which are singletons.

The sequence derives from a man younger than 45 in good health. Sequencing input: blood. The chain uses TRBV15 and TRBJ2-1, with TRBD1 matching 11 bases. DNA of the CDR3: TGTGCCGCCAGCCAGGGACAGGGGGTCCCACGTTACTCCTACAATGAGCAGTTCTTC. Its translation is CAASQGQGVPRYSYNEQFF.